The T cell receptor (beta chain) described here comes from a study of shared clonotypes between healthy human individuals. Libraries were prepared by immunoSEQ multiplex PCR; TCRdb keeps only in-frame clonotypes and omits some of them. The data show a few million clones, with more than 80% seen just once and about 0.37% held by the top ten. The sample comprised naive CD4+ T cells from PBMCs. Subset in this sample: CD45RA+ positively selected. This sequence originates from a young man in good health. Some clones in this sample may be carry-over from other donors' samples.

CDR3: CASSPRGGANTGELFF. DNA for the CDR3: TGCGCCAGCAGCCCCCGGGGGGGCGCCAACACCGGGGAGCTGTTTTTT. The chain combines TRBV4-3 with TRBJ2-2; 8 positions match TRBD2. The CDR3 is made up of 16 amino acids. Germline V gene data show CDR1 as LGHNA and CDR2 as YSLEER. J lost 2 bases, V lost 4 bases, and 6 bases had no gene match.